These T cell receptor beta chains were read from a single sample in a study of PD-L1 blockade in urothelial cancer. TCRdb keeps only in-frame clones here, not all; method: immunoSEQ multiplex PCR. This table holds roughly 120,000 clones, 75% to 90% found once. The sample in question was PBMCs, obtained around atezolizumab (anti-PD-L1) treatment. These receptors were obtained from a man between 60 and 75 years old with urothelial cancer. Each CDR3 is given with its conserved first and last residue. Fields, in order: V gene, CDR3 length, J gene, D gene, clone size, CDR3 protein. A D gene is named only where the DNA matches it firmly. Size values are once, few and many counts, or a class for expanded clones, and some rows have none.

v_call: TRBV19
cdr3_length: 14
j_call: TRBJ1-2
d_call: TRBD1
clone_size: NA
cdr3_aa: CASSIAGTGGGYTF

v_call: TRBV2
cdr3_length: 12
j_call: TRBJ2-7
d_call: NA
clone_size: NA
cdr3_aa: CASSESDYEQYF

v_call: TRBV9
cdr3_length: 15
j_call: TRBJ2-5
d_call: NA
clone_size: NA
cdr3_aa: CASSVTPRGEETQYF

v_call: TRBV19
cdr3_length: 14
j_call: TRBJ1-5
d_call: NA
clone_size: NA
cdr3_aa: CASSPRQYNQPQHF

v_call: TRBV6-6
cdr3_length: 13
j_call: TRBJ2-5
d_call: NA
clone_size: NA
cdr3_aa: CASSPRQWETQYF

v_call: TRBV27
cdr3_length: 10
j_call: TRBJ1-5
d_call: NA
clone_size: NA
cdr3_aa: CASSLRPQHF

v_call: TRBV19
cdr3_length: 14
j_call: TRBJ1-1
d_call: TRBD1
clone_size: few
cdr3_aa: CASSVRQGNTEAFF

v_call: TRBV30
cdr3_length: 16
j_call: TRBJ2-1
d_call: TRBD2
clone_size: NA
cdr3_aa: CAWSEGLAAYYNEQFF

v_call: TRBV28
cdr3_length: 20
j_call: TRBJ2-5
d_call: TRBD2
clone_size: once
cdr3_aa: CASSSAWSRGGAKNQETQYF

v_call: TRBV27
cdr3_length: 11
j_call: TRBJ2-7
d_call: NA
clone_size: NA
cdr3_aa: CATGGAYEQYF

v_call: TRBV19
cdr3_length: 14
j_call: TRBJ1-5
d_call: NA
clone_size: NA
cdr3_aa: CASSPPSRNQPQHF

v_call: TRBV18
cdr3_length: 13
j_call: TRBJ1-3
d_call: TRBD1
clone_size: NA
cdr3_aa: CASSRDSGNTIYF

v_call: TRBV28
cdr3_length: 17
j_call: TRBJ1-1
d_call: NA
clone_size: NA
cdr3_aa: CASSLSSGGVMNTEAFF

v_call: TRBV14
cdr3_length: 15
j_call: TRBJ2-7
d_call: NA
clone_size: once
cdr3_aa: CASSQDVGLAYEQYF

v_call: TRBV2
cdr3_length: 10
j_call: TRBJ2-5
d_call: NA
clone_size: NA
cdr3_aa: CASIRETQYF

v_call: TRBV21-1
cdr3_length: 15
j_call: TRBJ2-1
d_call: NA
clone_size: NA
cdr3_aa: CASSLWTSGADEQFF

v_call: TRBV14
cdr3_length: 15
j_call: TRBJ2-7
d_call: TRBD2
clone_size: few
cdr3_aa: CASSQIHGRAYEQYF

v_call: TRBV7-9
cdr3_length: 13
j_call: TRBJ1-2
d_call: TRBD1
clone_size: once
cdr3_aa: CASSIGQVDGYTF

v_call: TRBV5-8
cdr3_length: 18
j_call: TRBJ2-3
d_call: NA
clone_size: NA
cdr3_aa: CASSLAGTPLVGTDTQYF

v_call: TRBV2
cdr3_length: 17
j_call: TRBJ2-5
d_call: TRBD1
clone_size: NA
cdr3_aa: CASSDAPGTALRETQYF

v_call: TRBV9
cdr3_length: 18
j_call: TRBJ2-1
d_call: TRBD2
clone_size: NA
cdr3_aa: CASSVGVSGRSVHNEQFF

v_call: TRBV9
cdr3_length: 15
j_call: TRBJ2-3
d_call: NA
clone_size: few
cdr3_aa: CASSAFELDTDTQYF

v_call: TRBV28
cdr3_length: 16
j_call: TRBJ1-1
d_call: NA
clone_size: NA
cdr3_aa: CASPPSGGDVGTEAFF

v_call: TRBV6-5
cdr3_length: 16
j_call: TRBJ2-7
d_call: TRBD2
clone_size: once
cdr3_aa: CASSYSLAVGSYEQYF

v_call: TRBV6-5
cdr3_length: 15
j_call: TRBJ2-1
d_call: TRBD1
clone_size: NA
cdr3_aa: CASSPYRGSYNEQFF

v_call: TRBV30
cdr3_length: 15
j_call: TRBJ2-2
d_call: TRBD1
clone_size: NA
cdr3_aa: CAWHRGAQVTGELFF

v_call: TRBV5-1
cdr3_length: 19
j_call: TRBJ1-2
d_call: TRBD1
clone_size: NA
cdr3_aa: CASSLEGQLRSTSNYGYTF

v_call: TRBV27
cdr3_length: 21
j_call: TRBJ2-2
d_call: TRBD2
clone_size: few
cdr3_aa: CASSPYPGRWRRGAHTGELFF

v_call: TRBV19
cdr3_length: 14
j_call: TRBJ1-5
d_call: TRBD1
clone_size: once
cdr3_aa: CASSRQGVDQPQHF

v_call: TRBV25-1
cdr3_length: 15
j_call: TRBJ1-4
d_call: NA
clone_size: NA
cdr3_aa: CASSEFRGGNEKLFF

v_call: TRBV6-1
cdr3_length: 14
j_call: TRBJ2-5
d_call: NA
clone_size: NA
cdr3_aa: CASSVLSIQETQYF